These 28 T cell receptor beta chains were all obtained from the same sample, sequenced in a study of cytomegalovirus exposure and HLA in healthy donors. PCR amplification relied on 60 Vbeta primers (plus 13 Jbeta primers). Produced via immunoSEQ multiplex PCR; TCRdb's table is partial and in-frame only. Here the sample spans about 210,000 clones, about 85% being singletons. Material for sequencing was PBMCs. The origin of the receptors is a woman in her forties or fifties in good health and CMV-seropositive.

This rearrangement joins TRBV30 to TRBJ2-7, with 9 bases fitting TRBD2. J lost 2 bases, V lost 3 bases, and 5 bases had no gene match. Germline lookup yields CDR1 GTSNPN and CDR2 SVGIG (reference sequence). CDR3 size: 14 residues. The CDR3 loop reads CAWRRLAETYEQYF. CDR3 nucleotide sequence: TGTGCCTGGAGACGACTAGCGGAAACCTACGAGCAGTACTTC. Based on the CDR3 plus reference TRBV30 and TRBJ2-7, the full variable domain is SQTIHQWPATLVQPVGSPLSLECTVEGTSNPNLYWYRQAAGRGLQLLFYSVGIGQISSEVPQNLSASRPQDRQFILSSKKLLLSDSGFYLCAWRRLAETYEQYFGPGTRLTVT.

V gene TRBV6-1 combines with J gene TRBJ2-3; D uncertain. Germline V lookup: CDR1 MNHNS, CDR2 SASEGT. The CDR3 extends over 14 amino acids. V was shortened by 5 bases and J by 2 bases, with 11 bases between the two germline ends. The CDR3 nucleotides are TGTGCCAGCAGTTGGTCGCAGGCCACAGATACGCAGTATTTT. The encoded protein is CASSWSQATDTQYF.

This clone was counted between two and nine times. The V and J genes are TRBV4-1 and TRBJ1-1; D perhaps matches TRBD1 (5 bases). Germline loops: CDR1 MGHRA, CDR2 YSYEKL. CDR3 length: 13 amino acids. Trimming removed 10 bases from V and 0 bases from J, with 12 bases in between. CDR3 amino acids: CATSDILNTEAFF. Written as DNA, the CDR3 is TGCGCCACCTCGGACATATTGAACACTGAAGCTTTCTTT.

The chain uses TRBV19 and TRBJ2-6, with TRBD1 as a possible D gene (7 bases). The germline gives CDR1 LNHDA, CDR2 SQIVND (reference sequence). The CDR3 spans 17 residues. Trimming left V 4 bases short and J 1 base short, with 14 bases between. The CDR3 is CASSTWTGGSGANVLTF. The CDR3 DNA reads as TGTGCCAGTAGTACCTGGACAGGAGGGTCTGGGGCCAACGTCCTGACTTTC.

The chain employs TRBV19 and TRBJ1-1; possibly TRBD1 for D (6 bases). Germline-derived CDR1 and CDR2 are LNHDA and SQIVND (reference sequence). V was cut by 6 bases and J by 3 bases, with 11 bases left in between. This CDR3 has 13 amino acids. In DNA form, the CDR3 reads TGTGCCAGTAGAAGGGGGTTGGACACTGAAGCTTTCTTT. This sequence encodes CASRRGLDTEAFF.

The chain has TRBV9 and TRBJ2-1; 10 bases align to TRBD2. The CDR3 consists of 16 residues. In germline, CDR1 is SGDLS, CDR2 YYNGEE. V lost 2 bases and J lost 0; bases outside the gene matches: 2. CDR3 in DNA: TGTGCCAGCAGCGTTAGCGGGGGGATCTCCTACAATGAGCAGTTCTTC. It specifies CASSVSGGISYNEQFF.

The genes are TRBV4-3 and TRBJ2-3; 7 nucleotides align to TRBD1. V shed 3 bases, J shed 2 bases, and the junction held 11 bases outside the gene matches. Per the germline V gene, CDR1 is LGHNA and CDR2 is YSLEER. The CDR3 runs 17 residues. CDR3 DNA sequence: TGCGCCAGCAGCCAGATACCGACAGGGCGAGACACAGATACGCAGTATTTT. Amino acids: CASSQIPTGRDTDTQYF.

The V gene is TRBV5-1, the J gene TRBJ2-7, with 9 bases aligning to TRBD1. J was trimmed by 0 bases and V by 2 bases; bases with no gene match: 6. Germline loops: CDR1 SGHRS, CDR2 YFSETQ. CDR3 size: 16 residues. The CDR3 here is CASSFRTGASSYEQYF. CDR3 nucleotides: TGCGCCAGCAGCTTCAGGACAGGGGCGAGCTCCTACGAGCAGTACTTC.

The chain combines TRBV2 with TRBJ1-1, with D uncertain. CDR1 and CDR2 from the germline V gene are SNHLY and FYNNEI. V lost 4 bases, J lost 1 base, and 19 bases lay in between. This CDR3 comprises 17 residues. The CDR3 DNA is TGTGCCAGCAGTGGAAACGGGGATACTTGGAGGAACACTGAAGCTTTCTTT. Amino acid sequence: CASSGNGDTWRNTEAFF.

The chain uses TRBV18 and TRBJ2-1; 13 bases map to TRBD2. From germline, CDR1 is KGHSH and CDR2 LQKENI. This CDR3 is built from 18 residues. V was pared by 1 base and J by 4 bases, with 7 bases of the junction left unmatched. CDR3 sequence reads: CASSPRTSGGAGYNEQFF. CDR3 DNA: TGTGCCAGCTCACCACGAACTAGCGGGGGGGCGGGGTACAATGAGCAGTTCTTC.

The chain uses TRBV11-3 and TRBJ2-3; weak D call: TRBD2 (5 bases). The germline V gene has CDR1 SGHNT and CDR2 YENEEA. Trimming left V 5 bases short and J 4 bases short, with 10 bases between. The CDR3 has 13 residues. The CDR3 loop reads CASSQGSSDTQYF. CDR3 DNA: TGTGCCAGCAGCCAAGGGAGTTCAGATACGCAGTATTTT.

This chain uses TRBV29-1 with TRBJ1-4; D may be TRBD1 (5 bases). From germline, CDR1 is SQVTM and CDR2 ANQGSEA. There are 13 residues in the CDR3. V was clipped by 7 bases and J by 8 bases, with 17 bases between them. The CDR3 protein is CSGRARGEEKLFF. The CDR3 region has the DNA TGCAGCGGCCGGGCTCGGGGGGAGGAAAAACTGTTTTTT.

The V gene is TRBV4-1, the J gene TRBJ1-2; the match to TRBD1 covers 7 bases. V was clipped by 0 bases and J by 8 bases; unmatched bases: 6. This CDR3 has 14 residues. The germline V gene has CDR1 MGHRA and CDR2 YSYEKL. CDR3 loop: CASSQDTGARGYTF. As DNA, the CDR3 is TGCGCCAGCAGCCAAGATACAGGGGCGCGAGGCTACACCTTC.

In this sample, this clone turned up many times. The V and J genes are TRBV19 and TRBJ1-1, with no clear D. Trimming stripped 8 bases from V and 0 bases from J, with 19 bases between. Per the germline V gene, CDR1 is LNHDA and CDR2 is SQIVND (reference sequence). The length of the CDR3 is 16 residues. DNA for the CDR3: TGTGCCAGTTTTGGAGGCCGAGGAATTATGAACACTGAAGCTTTCTTT. Translating gives CASFGGRGIMNTEAFF.

The J gene is TRBJ1-2, the V gene TRBV11-2; 9 nucleotides match TRBD1. Losses at the gene ends were 1 base for V and 6 bases for J; bases not matched to a gene: 6. Germline V gene data show CDR1 as SGHAT and CDR2 as FQNNGV. The CDR3 is 15 residues long. CDR3 sequence reads: CASSLVSGTGNGYTF. The CDR3 region has the DNA TGTGCCAGCAGCTTAGTATCCGGGACAGGGAATGGCTACACCTTC.

The V call is TRBV7-2, the J call TRBJ1-2; no clear D gene. The CDR3 loop spans 14 amino acids. Germline CDR1 is SGHTA and CDR2 is FQGNSA. The V and J ends lost 1 base and 3 bases respectively, with 9 bases between them. The DNA for the CDR3 is TGTGCCAGCAGCTTAGAGGCGGGCCACTATGGCTACACCTTC. As protein: CASSLEAGHYGYTF.

The V and J genes are TRBV28 and TRBJ1-2, with a weak D call TRBD1 (6 bases). CDR3 length: 13 amino acids. V lost 6 bases to trimming and J lost 8 bases, with 16 bases between them. The V gene's germline CDR1 is MDHEN and CDR2 SYDVKM. The CDR3 nucleotides read TGTGCCAGCAGGGACAGTTATTTAGGGGGCTACACCTTC. This translates into CASRDSYLGGYTF.

The chain uses TRBV7-3 and TRBJ2-3; 10 bases map to TRBD2. This CDR3 region has 17 residues. V trimming: 1 base; J trimming: 1 base; junction bases outside the gene matches: 5. Germline loops: CDR1 SGHTA, CDR2 FQGTGA. This chain's CDR3 is CASSLRGTSGGTDTQYF. The CDR3, as DNA: TGTGCCAGCAGCTTAAGAGGTACTAGCGGGGGCACAGATACGCAGTATTTT.

The chain joins TRBV18 to TRBJ1-6; 7 bases line up with TRBD1. The CDR3 extends over 17 amino acids. Germline CDR1 is KGHSH and CDR2 is LQKENI. V shed 3 bases and J 5 bases; nucleotides not matched to a gene: 10. In DNA, the CDR3 is TGTGCCAGCTCACCGTCCAGGGGGGCACCAAATAATTCACCCCTCCACTTT. It yields the protein CASSPSRGAPNNSPLHF.

The genes are TRBV29-1 and TRBJ1-2; D might be TRBD1 (5 bases). Germline V gene data show CDR1 as SQVTM and CDR2 as ANQGSEA. CDR3 length: 12 amino acids. CDR3 nucleotide sequence: TGCACAAGTTGGGCAGGGCGAGATGGCTACACCTTC. As protein: CTSWAGRDGYTF.

This clone was detected only once. The V and J genes are TRBV5-1 and TRBJ2-1; 9 bases are shared with TRBD2. Germline values: CDR1 SGHRS, CDR2 YFSETQ. This CDR3 has 15 residues. V shed 0 bases and J 10 bases; nucleotides not matched to a gene: 8. The CDR3 DNA sequence: TGCGCCAGCAGCTTGGGTGCGGGGGGGCGGTGGGAGCAGTTCTTC. This encodes CASSLGAGGRWEQFF.

V usage is TRBV5-1 and J usage is TRBJ1-2; 8 bases fit TRBD1. V trimming: 0 bases; J trimming: 5 bases; junction bases outside the gene matches: 3. CDR3 length equals 14 residues. The germline CDR1 and CDR2 sequences are SGHRS and YFSETQ. CDR3 bases: TGCGCCAGCAGCTTGGTGACAGGGGAGTATGGCTACACCTTC. The encoded protein is CASSLVTGEYGYTF.

The chain has TRBV6-5 and TRBJ2-1; possibly TRBD2 for D (5 bases). Germline V gene data show CDR1 as MNHEY and CDR2 as SVGAGI. V was trimmed by 2 bases and J by 2 bases, leaving 13 bases between them. The CDR3 runs to 16 residues. This CDR3 is CASSYDRGQPYNEQFF. CDR3 in DNA: TGTGCCAGCAGTTACGATCGGGGTCAGCCCTACAATGAGCAGTTCTTC.

The rearrangement uses TRBV2 and TRBJ2-2; no clear D. The ends were cut back, 4 bases at V and 0 bases at J, with 9 bases in the middle. Germline assignment: CDR1 SNHLY and CDR2 FYNNEI. The CDR3 is 15 amino acids. CDR3 coding DNA: TGTGCCAGCAGTGCAGACAAGTCGAACACCGGGGAGCTGTTTTTT. It codes for CASSADKSNTGELFF.

The chain combines TRBV19 with TRBJ2-7, with 7 bases matching TRBD1. V shed 0 bases and J 1 base; nucleotides not matched to a gene: 6. In germline, CDR1 is LNHDA, CDR2 SQIVND (reference sequence). This CDR3 is built from 16 residues. CDR3 amino acids: CASSIDSRDSSYEQYF. The CDR3 nucleotides read TGTGCCAGTAGTATAGATAGCCGGGACAGTTCCTACGAGCAGTACTTC.

This chain links TRBV20-1 with TRBJ2-4; weak D call: TRBD1 (5 bases). Germline V gene lookup returns CDR1 DFQATT and CDR2 SNEGSKA (reference sequence). CDR3 size: 11 residues. V was trimmed by 5 bases and J by 7 bases, leaving 9 bases between them. CDR3: CSAGAGNIQYF. In DNA form, the CDR3 reads TGCAGTGCTGGGGCAGGCAACATTCAGTACTTC.

V is TRBV27 and J is TRBJ2-2, with 9 nucleotides matching TRBD2. V shed 5 bases and J 8 bases; nucleotides not matched to a gene: 3. CDR1 is MNHEY, CDR2 SMNVEV, per germline (reference sequence). CDR3 length: 13 amino acids. In nucleotides, the CDR3 is TGTGCCAGCAGTAGTAGCGGGGGTGGGGAGCTGTTTTTT. Amino acid sequence: CASSSSGGGELFF.

The chain carries TRBV7-2 and TRBJ2-5, with TRBD1 identical over 9 bases. Germline lookup yields CDR1 SGHTA and CDR2 FQGNSA. V lost 5 bases to trimming and J lost 5 bases; unmatched junction nucleotides: 6. The CDR3 sequence is 14 residues long. The CDR3 coding sequence is TGTGCCAGCAGCAGCCGGGACAGGGCCGAGACCCAGTACTTC. Translating it yields CASSSRDRAETQYF.